The source of this T cell receptor (beta chain) is a study of blood T cell repertoires in COVID-19. Assay used: immunoSEQ multiplex PCR; TCRdb lists only in-frame clones, some missing. Of around 130,000 clones listed, 84% are singletons. This clone was observed once. Germline loops: CDR1 MRHNA, CDR2 SNTAGT. V gave up 5 bases and J gave up 4 bases, with 15 bases separating them. The CDR3 is 15 amino acids. This TCR derives from a woman younger than 45 who had recovered from COVID-19. This chain links TRBV6-4 with TRBJ2-1; D not resolved. The sample taken for sequencing was peripheral blood. CDR3 loop: CASSYDKNPYNEQFF. For the CDR3, the DNA is TGTGCCAGCAGTTACGACAAAAACCCTTACAATGAGCAGTTCTTC.